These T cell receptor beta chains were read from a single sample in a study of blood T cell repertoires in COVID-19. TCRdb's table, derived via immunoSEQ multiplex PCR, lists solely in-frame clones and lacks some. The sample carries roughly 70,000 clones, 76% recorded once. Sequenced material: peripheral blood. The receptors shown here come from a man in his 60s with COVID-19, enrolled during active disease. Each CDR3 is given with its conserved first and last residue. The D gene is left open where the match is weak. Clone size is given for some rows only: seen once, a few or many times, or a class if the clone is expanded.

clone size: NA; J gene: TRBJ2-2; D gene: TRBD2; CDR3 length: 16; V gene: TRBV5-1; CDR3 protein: CASSPGTSGNTGELFF; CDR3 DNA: TGCGCCAGCTCACCCGGGACTAGCGGTAACACCGGGGAGCTGTTTTTT
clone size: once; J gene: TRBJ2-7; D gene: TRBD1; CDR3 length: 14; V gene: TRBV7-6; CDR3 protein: CASSPAAQGGEQYF; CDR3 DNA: TGTGCCAGCAGCCCTGCCGCACAGGGGGGCGAGCAGTACTTC
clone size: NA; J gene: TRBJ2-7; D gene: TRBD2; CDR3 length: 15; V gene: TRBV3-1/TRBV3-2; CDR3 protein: CASSPGLAGTYEQYF; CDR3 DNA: TGTGCCAGCAGCCCGGGACTAGCGGGGACCTACGAGCAGTACTTC
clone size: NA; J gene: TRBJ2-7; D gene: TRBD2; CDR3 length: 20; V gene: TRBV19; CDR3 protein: CASSPRGGGLAGDWAYEQYF; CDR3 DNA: TGTGCCAGTAGTCCTAGAGGGGGGGGACTAGCGGGAGATTGGGCCTACGAGCAGTACTTC
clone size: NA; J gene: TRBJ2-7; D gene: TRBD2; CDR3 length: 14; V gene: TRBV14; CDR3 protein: CASSQSSGANEQYF; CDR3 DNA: TGTGCCAGCAGCCAATCTAGCGGGGCCAACGAGCAGTACTTC
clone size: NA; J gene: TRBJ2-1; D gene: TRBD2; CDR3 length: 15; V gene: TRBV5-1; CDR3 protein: CASSPGTSGYNEQFF; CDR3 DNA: TGCGCCAGCAGCCCCGGGACTAGCGGCTACAATGAGCAGTTCTTC
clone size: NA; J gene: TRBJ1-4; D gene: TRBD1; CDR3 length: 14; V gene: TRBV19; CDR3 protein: CASSTTGGVEKLFF; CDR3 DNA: TGTGCCAGTAGTACGACAGGGGGGGTAGAAAAACTGTTTTTT
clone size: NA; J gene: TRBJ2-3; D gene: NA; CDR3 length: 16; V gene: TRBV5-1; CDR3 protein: CASTPPAVGIADTQYF; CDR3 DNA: TGCGCCAGCACCCCCCCAGCGGTAGGGATCGCAGATACGCAGTATTTT
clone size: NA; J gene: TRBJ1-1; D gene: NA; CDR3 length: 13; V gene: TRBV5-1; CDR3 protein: CASSLDSNTEAFF; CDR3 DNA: TGCGCCAGCAGCTTGGACAGTAACACTGAAGCTTTCTTT
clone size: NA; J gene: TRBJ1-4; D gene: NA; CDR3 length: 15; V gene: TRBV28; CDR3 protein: CASRAPGFGGEKLFF; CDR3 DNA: TGTGCCAGCAGAGCCCCAGGGTTCGGTGGTGAAAAACTGTTTTTT
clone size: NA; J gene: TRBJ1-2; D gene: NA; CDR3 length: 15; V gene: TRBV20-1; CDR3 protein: CSASRRSGQGRGYTF; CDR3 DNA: TGCAGTGCTAGTCGGAGATCCGGGCAGGGGCGCGGCTACACCTTC
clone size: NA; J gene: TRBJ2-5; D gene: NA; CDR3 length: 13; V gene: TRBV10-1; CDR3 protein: CASSVGRAETQYF; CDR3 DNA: TGCGCCAGCAGTGTAGGGCGGGCAGAGACCCAGTACTTC
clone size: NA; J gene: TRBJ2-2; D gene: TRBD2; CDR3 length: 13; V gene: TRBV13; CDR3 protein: CASSPPGGGELFF; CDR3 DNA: TGTGCCAGCAGCCCCCCGGGGGGAGGGGAGCTGTTTTTT
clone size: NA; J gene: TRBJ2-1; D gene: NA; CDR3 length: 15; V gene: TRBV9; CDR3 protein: CASSPKRTDSNEQFF; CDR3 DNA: TGTGCCAGCAGCCCCAAACGAACCGACAGCAATGAGCAGTTCTTC
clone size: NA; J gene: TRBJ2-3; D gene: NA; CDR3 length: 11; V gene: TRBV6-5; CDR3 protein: CASRGGDTQYF; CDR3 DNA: TGTGCCAGCAGGGGGGGAGATACGCAGTATTTT
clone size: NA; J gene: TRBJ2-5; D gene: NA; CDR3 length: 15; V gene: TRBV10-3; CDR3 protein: CAISEAKDSQETQYF; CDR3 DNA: TGTGCCATCAGTGAGGCCAAGGACAGTCAAGAGACCCAGTACTTC
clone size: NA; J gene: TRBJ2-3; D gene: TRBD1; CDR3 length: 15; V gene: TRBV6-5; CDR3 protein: CASSRDRKGSDTQYF; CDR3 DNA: TGTGCCAGCAGTCGGGACAGAAAGGGTTCAGATACGCAGTATTTT
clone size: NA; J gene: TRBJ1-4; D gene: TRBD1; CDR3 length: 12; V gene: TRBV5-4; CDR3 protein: CASTVQGEKLFF; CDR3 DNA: TGTGCCAGCACCGTACAGGGGGAAAAACTGTTTTTT
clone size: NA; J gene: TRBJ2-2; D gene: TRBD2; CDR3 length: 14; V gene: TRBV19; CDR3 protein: CATQTTSGTGELFF; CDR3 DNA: TGTGCCACCCAGACGACTAGCGGGACCGGGGAGCTGTTTTTT
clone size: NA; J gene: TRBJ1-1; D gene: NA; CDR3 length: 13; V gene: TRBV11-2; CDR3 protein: CASSLAGNAEAFF; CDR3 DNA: TGTGCCAGCAGCTTAGCGGGGAATGCTGAAGCTTTCTTT
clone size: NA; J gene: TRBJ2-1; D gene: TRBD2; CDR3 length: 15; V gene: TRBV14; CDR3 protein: CASSRIRDYLREQFF; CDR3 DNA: TGTGCCAGCAGCCGAATCCGGGACTACCTCCGCGAGCAGTTCTTC
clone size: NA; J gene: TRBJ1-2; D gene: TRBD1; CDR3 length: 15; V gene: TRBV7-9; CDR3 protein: CASSSNHPRGYGYTF; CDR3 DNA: TGTGCCAGCAGCTCGAACCACCCCAGGGGGTATGGCTACACCTTC
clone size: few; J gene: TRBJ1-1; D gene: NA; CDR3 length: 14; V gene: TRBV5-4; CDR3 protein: CASRTGTGNTEAFF; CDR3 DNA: TGTGCCAGCAGGACGGGAACGGGAAACACTGAAGCTTTCTTT